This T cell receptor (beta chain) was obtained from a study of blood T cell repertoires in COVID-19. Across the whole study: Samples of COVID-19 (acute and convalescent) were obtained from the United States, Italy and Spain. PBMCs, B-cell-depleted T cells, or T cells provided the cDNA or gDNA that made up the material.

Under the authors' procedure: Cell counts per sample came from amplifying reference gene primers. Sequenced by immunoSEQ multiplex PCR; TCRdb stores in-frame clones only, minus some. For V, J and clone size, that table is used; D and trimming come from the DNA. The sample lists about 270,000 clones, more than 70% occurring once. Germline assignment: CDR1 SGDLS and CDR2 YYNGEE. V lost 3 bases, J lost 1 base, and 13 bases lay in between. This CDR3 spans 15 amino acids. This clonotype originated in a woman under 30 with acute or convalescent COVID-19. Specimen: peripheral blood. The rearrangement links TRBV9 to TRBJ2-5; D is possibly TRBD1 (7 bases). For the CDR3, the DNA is TGTGCCAGCAGCGCCCGGAGGGGGCCCCAAGAGACCCAGTACTTC. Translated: CASSARRGPQETQYF.